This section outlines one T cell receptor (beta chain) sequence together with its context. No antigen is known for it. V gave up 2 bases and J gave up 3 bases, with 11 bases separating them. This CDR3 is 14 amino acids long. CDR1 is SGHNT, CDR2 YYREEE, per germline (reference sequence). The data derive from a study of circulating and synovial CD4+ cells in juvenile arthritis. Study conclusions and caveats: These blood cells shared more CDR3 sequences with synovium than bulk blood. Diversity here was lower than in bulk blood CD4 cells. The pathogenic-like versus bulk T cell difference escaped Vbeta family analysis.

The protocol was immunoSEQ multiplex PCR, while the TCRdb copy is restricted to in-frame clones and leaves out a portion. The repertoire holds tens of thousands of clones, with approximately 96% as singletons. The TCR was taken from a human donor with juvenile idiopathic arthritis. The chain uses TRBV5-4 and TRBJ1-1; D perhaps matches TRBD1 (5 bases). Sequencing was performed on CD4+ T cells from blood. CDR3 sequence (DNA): TGTGCCAGCAGCTTAAGTCTCAGGGACACTGAAGCTTTCTTT. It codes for CASSLSLRDTEAFF. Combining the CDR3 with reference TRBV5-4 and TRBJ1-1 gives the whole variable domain ETGVTQSPTHLIKTRGQQVTLRCSSQSGHNTVSWYQQALGQGPQFIFQYYREEENGRGNFPPRFSGLQFPNYSSELNVNALELDDSALYLCASSLSLRDTEAFFGQGTRLTVV.